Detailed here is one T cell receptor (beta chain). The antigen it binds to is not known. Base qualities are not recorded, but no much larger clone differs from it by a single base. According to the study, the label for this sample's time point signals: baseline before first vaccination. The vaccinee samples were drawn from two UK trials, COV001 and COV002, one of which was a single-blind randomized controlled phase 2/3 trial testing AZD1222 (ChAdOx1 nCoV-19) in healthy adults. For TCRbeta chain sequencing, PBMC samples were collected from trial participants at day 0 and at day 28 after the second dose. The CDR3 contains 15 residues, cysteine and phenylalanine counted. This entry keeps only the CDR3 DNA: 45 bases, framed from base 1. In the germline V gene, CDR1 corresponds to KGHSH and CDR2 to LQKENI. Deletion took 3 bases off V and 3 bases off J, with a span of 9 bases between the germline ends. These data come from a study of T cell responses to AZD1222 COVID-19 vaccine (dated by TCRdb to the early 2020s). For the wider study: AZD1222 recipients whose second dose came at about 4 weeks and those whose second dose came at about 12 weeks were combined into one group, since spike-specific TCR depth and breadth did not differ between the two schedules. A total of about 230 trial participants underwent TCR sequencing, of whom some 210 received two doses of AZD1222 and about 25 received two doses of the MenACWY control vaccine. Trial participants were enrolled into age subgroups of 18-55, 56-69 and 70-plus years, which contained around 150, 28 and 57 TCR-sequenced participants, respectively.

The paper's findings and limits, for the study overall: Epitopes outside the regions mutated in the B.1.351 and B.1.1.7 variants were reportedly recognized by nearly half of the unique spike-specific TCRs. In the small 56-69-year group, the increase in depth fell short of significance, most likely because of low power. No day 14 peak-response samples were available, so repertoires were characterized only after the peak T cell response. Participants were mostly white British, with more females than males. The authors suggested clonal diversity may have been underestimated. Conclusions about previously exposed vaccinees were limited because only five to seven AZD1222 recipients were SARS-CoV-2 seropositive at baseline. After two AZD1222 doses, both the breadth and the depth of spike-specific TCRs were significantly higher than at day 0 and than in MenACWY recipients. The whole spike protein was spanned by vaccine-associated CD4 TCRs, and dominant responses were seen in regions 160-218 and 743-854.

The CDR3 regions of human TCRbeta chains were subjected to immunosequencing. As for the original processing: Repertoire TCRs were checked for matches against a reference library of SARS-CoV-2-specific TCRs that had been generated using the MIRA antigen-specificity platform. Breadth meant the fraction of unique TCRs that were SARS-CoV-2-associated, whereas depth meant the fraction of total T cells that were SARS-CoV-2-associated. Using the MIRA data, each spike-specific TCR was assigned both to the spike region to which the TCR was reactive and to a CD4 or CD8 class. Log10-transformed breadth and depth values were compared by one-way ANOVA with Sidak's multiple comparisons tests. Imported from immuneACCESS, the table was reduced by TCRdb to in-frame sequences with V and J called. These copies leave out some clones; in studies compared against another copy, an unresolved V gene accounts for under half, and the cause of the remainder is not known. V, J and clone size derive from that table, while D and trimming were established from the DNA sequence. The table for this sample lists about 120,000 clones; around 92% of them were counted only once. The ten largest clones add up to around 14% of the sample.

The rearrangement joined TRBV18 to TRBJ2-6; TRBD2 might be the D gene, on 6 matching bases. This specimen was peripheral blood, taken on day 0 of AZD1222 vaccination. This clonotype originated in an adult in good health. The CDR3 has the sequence CASSPSGVGANVLTF. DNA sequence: TGTGCCAGCTCACCTTCGGGGGTTGGGGCCAACGTCCTGACTTTC.